This entry lists 28 T cell receptor beta chains sequenced from one sample in a study of siplizumab effects on memory and regulatory T cells. TCRdb's table, derived via immunoSEQ multiplex PCR, lists solely in-frame clones and lacks some. The sample shows about 69,000 clones, around 90% of them seen only once. Sequencing used Tregs sorted from blood. These receptors originate from a human donor in good health.

The chain uses TRBV25-1 and TRBJ2-7; 8 bases fit TRBD2. Germline CDR1 MGHDK, CDR2 SYGVNS. J gave up 2 bases and V 5 bases, and 8 bases lay outside the gene matches. The CDR3 has 15 residues. The CDR3 reads CASSPSGRSPYEQYF. The CDR3 region has the DNA TGTGCCAGCAGTCCCAGCGGGAGATCCCCCTACGAGCAGTACTTC.

The chain carries TRBV5-6 and TRBJ2-7; no definite D call. Trimming shortened V by 0 bases and J by 3 bases, and 4 bases separated the two germline ends. The germline gives CDR1 SGHDT, CDR2 YYEEEE. The CDR3 is 12 residues long. The CDR3 bases are TGTGCCAGCAGCTTGGGGCACTACGAGCAGTACTTC. Translated, it gives CASSLGHYEQYF.

The chain employs TRBV6-6 and TRBJ2-5; no reliable D call. Trimming cost V 3 bases and J 5 bases, with 13 bases left between them. This CDR3 spans 14 amino acids. Looked up from germline, CDR1 is MNHNY and CDR2 is SVGAGI (reference sequence). CDR3 loop: CASSYLGSAETQYF. The CDR3 nucleotides read TGTGCCAGCAGTTATCTGGGGTCGGCGGAGACCCAGTACTTC.

The chain combines TRBV5-1 with TRBJ1-2; the D gene is possibly TRBD1 (6 bases). This CDR3 is built from 14 residues. From germline, CDR1 is SGHRS and CDR2 YFSETQ. Trimming took off 0 bases at V and 7 bases at J, with 13 bases between the two ends. The CDR3 bases are TGCGCCAGCAGCTTGGCCGGGACATCGCGTGGCTACACCTTC. Translated, it gives CASSLAGTSRGYTF.

The genes are TRBV18 and TRBJ2-5; the match to TRBD1 covers 7 bases. The CDR3 extends over 14 amino acids. V dropped 3 bases and J dropped 5; count of bases not matched to a gene: 6. Germline V gene data show CDR1 as KGHSH and CDR2 as LQKENI. The chain's CDR3 is CASSPVRGQETQYF. For the CDR3, the DNA is TGTGCCAGCTCACCGGTCCGGGGACAGGAGACCCAGTACTTC.

The gene calls are TRBV28 and TRBJ1-1; no clear D gene. CDR3 length: 11 residues. Germline V gene sequence: CDR1 MDHEN, CDR2 SYDVKM. Trimming left V 5 bases short and J 5 bases short, with 6 bases between. CDR3 bases: TGTGCCAGCAGTCGAAGGACTGAAGCTTTCTTT. Translating gives CASSRRTEAFF.

The V gene is TRBV5-1, the J gene TRBJ1-2, with 8 bases matching TRBD1. The germline V gene has CDR1 SGHRS and CDR2 YFSETQ. V lost 4 bases and J lost 7; bases outside the gene matches: 3. The CDR3 sequence is 12 residues long. The CDR3 is CASSETGAGYTF. The CDR3 DNA is TGCGCCAGCAGCGAGACAGGGGCTGGCTACACCTTC.

The V gene is TRBV30, the J gene TRBJ2-5, with a tentative D call TRBD1 (5 bases). V gave up 5 bases and J gave up 4 bases, with 17 bases separating them. Germline CDR1 reads GTSNPN; CDR2 reads SVGIG (reference sequence). The CDR3 consists of 14 residues. The CDR3 sequence is CAWGTGPTGETQYF. As DNA, the CDR3 is TGTGCCTGGGGTACTGGGCCCACAGGAGAGACCCAGTACTTC.

The chain carries TRBV7-8 and TRBJ2-4, with 13 bases matching TRBD2. Germline CDR1 SGHVS, CDR2 FQNEAQ. Trimming removed 5 bases from V and 8 bases from J; junction bases left unmatched: 9. The CDR3 is 16 amino acids. CDR3 nucleotides: TGTGCCAGCAGCACCAGACTAGCGGGAGGATTGGACATTCAGTACTTC. Protein sequence: CASSTRLAGGLDIQYF.

The chain links TRBV2 to TRBJ2-7, with D perhaps TRBD1 or TRBD2 (6 bases each). The V and J ends lost 8 bases and 2 bases respectively, with 19 bases between them. Per germline, CDR1 SNHLY and CDR2 FYNNEI. The CDR3 runs to 15 residues. CDR3 sequence (DNA): TGTGCCAGCGGGGGCGGGGCAGGGAACCCCTACGAGCAGTACTTC. Translated, it gives CASGGGAGNPYEQYF. The variable domain in full, with the rest retrieved from reference TRBV2 and TRBJ2-7, is EPEVTQTPSHQVTQMGQEVILRCVPISNHLYFYWYRQILGQKVEFLVSFYNNEISEKSEIFDDQFSVERPDGSNFTLKIRSTKLEDSAMYFCASGGGAGNPYEQYFGPGTRLTVT.

The V call is TRBV30, the J call TRBJ1-2; tentative D call: TRBD1 (5 bases). Germline CDR1 reads GTSNPN; CDR2 reads SVGIG (reference sequence). The V gene lost 0 bases and the J gene lost 4 bases, with 12 bases spanning the gap. The CDR3 is 14 amino acids. The CDR3 sequence: CAWSVQRDLYGYTF. The CDR3 DNA reads as TGTGCCTGGAGTGTACAGCGGGACCTCTATGGCTACACCTTC.

The chain is built from TRBV6-6 and TRBJ1-4; D uncertain. There are 13 residues in the CDR3. Germline-derived CDR1 and CDR2 are MNHNY and SVGAGI (reference sequence). V was cut by 2 bases and J by 1 base, with 2 bases left in between. The CDR3 spells CASSYRTNEKLFF. CDR3 DNA: TGTGCCAGCAGTTACAGAACTAATGAAAAACTGTTTTTT.

The chain links TRBV2 to TRBJ2-5; TRBD1 agrees at 9 bases. Germline CDR1 and CDR2: SNHLY and FYNNEI. The CDR3 is 15 residues long. With 6 bases clipped from V and 3 bases from J, the junction kept 8 bases outside the gene matches. The CDR3 is CASSQARTGEETQYF. The CDR3 DNA follows: TGTGCCAGCAGCCAAGCGCGGACAGGGGAAGAGACCCAGTACTTC. Full variable domain (remainder filled in from reference TRBV2 and TRBJ2-5): EPEVTQTPSHQVTQMGQEVILRCVPISNHLYFYWYRQILGQKVEFLVSFYNNEISEKSEIFDDQFSVERPDGSNFTLKIRSTKLEDSAMYFCASSQARTGEETQYFGPGTRLLVL.

This clone appeared a single time. This chain joins TRBV30 and TRBJ2-3; D not certain. CDR1 and CDR2 (germline): GTSNPN, SVGIG (reference sequence). V lost 2 bases to trimming and J lost 8 bases, with 11 bases between them. CDR3 length: 12 residues. The CDR3 bases are TGTGCCTGGAGTACCAACGTGGGTACGCAGTATTTT. Translated: CAWSTNVGTQYF. The variable domain in full, completed from reference TRBV30 and TRBJ2-3, reads SQTIHQWPATLVQPVGSPLSLECTVEGTSNPNLYWYRQAAGRGLQLLFYSVGIGQISSEVPQNLSASRPQDRQFILSSKKLLLSDSGFYLCAWSTNVGTQYFGPGTRLTVL.

V usage is TRBV5-1 and J usage is TRBJ2-1; D may be TRBD1 (6 bases). Trimming removed 4 bases at V and 1 base at J, with 15 bases between. CDR1 is SGHRS, CDR2 YFSETQ, per germline. The CDR3 has 16 amino acids. The CDR3 loop is CASSTTGSKSYNEQFF. The CDR3 DNA is TGCGCCAGCAGCACCACAGGGTCAAAGTCCTACAATGAGCAGTTCTTC.

V usage is TRBV7-3 and J usage is TRBJ2-7; 8 bases map to TRBD2. Germline V gene lookup returns CDR1 SGHTA and CDR2 FQGTGA. V trimming: 5 bases; J trimming: 4 bases; junction bases outside the gene matches: 10. The CDR3 loop spans 15 amino acids. In DNA form, the CDR3 reads TGTGCCAGCAGCGCCCAAGGCGGGAGGCGGTACGAGCAGTACTTC. Translation: CASSAQGGRRYEQYF.

The V call is TRBV11-2, the J call TRBJ1-1, with D possibly matching TRBD1 (5 bases). Germline V CDR1 and CDR2: SGHAT, FQNNGV. The CDR3 length is 13 residues. V was trimmed by 2 bases and J by 7 bases, leaving 11 bases between them. The CDR3 DNA sequence: TGTGCCAGCAGCTTACGGTTCGGGGGTGAAGCTTTCTTT. The encoded protein is CASSLRFGGEAFF.

This clone was observed a single time. The V call is TRBV2, the J call TRBJ2-7; D is possibly TRBD2 (5 bases). The CDR3 sequence is 14 residues long. Germline V gene lookup returns CDR1 SNHLY and CDR2 FYNNEI. Trimming removed 2 bases at V and 0 bases at J, with 8 bases between. CDR3 in DNA: TGTGCCAGCAGTGAACGCGGACTCTCCTACGAGCAGTACTTC. As protein: CASSERGLSYEQYF.

The V gene is TRBV29-1, the J gene TRBJ1-1; D perhaps matches TRBD1 (6 bases). CDR3 length: 17 amino acids. The germline CDR1 and CDR2 sequences are SQVTM and ANQGSEA. The ends were cut back, 4 bases at V and 0 bases at J, with 21 bases in the middle. This CDR3 is CSVVVPQGRGLNTEAFF. CDR3 coding DNA: TGCAGCGTTGTGGTGCCTCAGGGCAGGGGTTTGAACACTGAAGCTTTCTTT.

This clone was observed a single time. The CDR3, as DNA: TGCAGCGTAGCCTCCGTGGGGAGAGGGGAGCAGTACTTC. It yields the protein CSVASVGRGEQYF. The rearrangement links TRBV29-1 to TRBJ2-7; tentative D call: TRBD2 (5 bases). CDR1 and CDR2 from the germline V gene are SQVTM and ANQGSEA. The CDR3 is made up of 13 amino acids. The V end was cut by 6 bases, the J end by 7 bases, with 19 bases between.

This clone was counted once. The chain links TRBV6-5 to TRBJ2-1; no clear D. Trimming stripped 6 bases from V and 0 bases from J, with 9 bases between. Germline values: CDR1 MNHEY, CDR2 SVGAGI. CDR3 length: 14 residues. CDR3 sequence (DNA): TGTGCCAGCAGCCACCCTAGCTCCTACAATGAGCAGTTCTTC. It translates to CASSHPSSYNEQFF.

The chain couples TRBV5-1 to TRBJ2-1; a possible D gene is TRBD2 (5 bases). V was clipped by 3 bases and J by 0 bases, with 16 bases between them. The CDR3 spans 17 residues. Germline CDR1 is SGHRS and CDR2 is YFSETQ. The CDR3 region is CASSSTRSGSSYNEQFF. As DNA, the CDR3 is TGCGCCAGCAGCTCCACTAGATCGGGGAGCTCCTACAATGAGCAGTTCTTC.

This chain's CDR3 is CASRFGGAAGNTIYF. CDR3 bases: TGTGCCAGCAGATTCGGCGGGGCCGCTGGAAACACCATATATTTT. The J gene is TRBJ1-3, the V gene TRBV28; perhaps TRBD1 as D (5 bases). Germline CDR1 and CDR2: MDHEN and SYDVKM. The CDR3 has 15 residues. Trimming pared 6 bases from V and 2 bases from J, leaving 14 bases between.

This chain joins TRBV23-1 and TRBJ1-2, with TRBD1 matching 7 bases. TRBV23-1 belongs to the ORF category, with a function that is uncertain. The CDR3 consists of 15 residues. The J segment lost 8 bases and the V segment lost 2 bases, leaving 11 bases of the junction unmatched. CDR3 nucleotides: TGCGCCAGCAGTCAAGTCAGACGGAGGGGGCGCGGCTACACCTTC. Residues: CASSQVRRRGRGYTF.

V usage is TRBV28 and J usage is TRBJ2-2; the match to TRBD2 covers 10 bases. The CDR3 has 16 residues. Trimming at V came to 8 bases and at J to 4 bases, leaving 10 bases not matched to a gene. CDR1 is MDHEN, CDR2 SYDVKM, per germline. The CDR3 reads CASSVLAGVGTGELFF. CDR3 bases: TGTGCCAGCTCTGTCCTAGCGGGAGTCGGCACCGGGGAGCTGTTTTTT. The full variable domain, its missing parts supplied by reference TRBV28 and TRBJ2-2, is DVKVTQSSRYLVKRTGEKVFLECVQDMDHENMFWYRQDPGLGLRLIYFSYDVKMKEKGDIPEGYSVSREKKERFSLILESASTNQTSMYLCASSVLAGVGTGELFFGEGSRLTVL.

V is TRBV9 and J is TRBJ1-3; 8 nucleotides match TRBD1. The CDR3 is made up of 13 amino acids. V shed 4 bases, J shed 15 bases, and the junction held 12 bases outside the gene matches. Germline CDR1 SGDLS, CDR2 YYNGEE. The CDR3, as DNA: TGTGCCAGCAGCTTACAGGGGGGCCTGCAGAGATATTTT. Amino acid sequence: CASSLQGGLQRYF.

J is TRBJ2-5 and V is TRBV19; D possibly uses TRBD1 or TRBD2 (5 bases each). V dropped 6 bases and J dropped 5 bases, with 16 bases sitting between them. CDR3 length: 14 residues. CDR1 is LNHDA, CDR2 SQIVND, per germline (reference sequence). The CDR3 DNA reads TGTGCCAGTAGCCGCACGGGGCGTGGCGAGACCCAGTACTTC. Protein: CASSRTGRGETQYF.

This chain links TRBV19 with TRBJ2-1, with TRBD1 matching over 7 bases. The CDR3 is made up of 13 amino acids. The J segment lost 10 bases and the V segment lost 7 bases, leaving 10 bases of the junction unmatched. Germline V gene sequence: CDR1 LNHDA, CDR2 SQIVND (reference sequence). The CDR3 DNA follows: TGTGCCAGTAACCTAAGACAGGGCTACGAGCAGTTCTTC. It codes for CASNLRQGYEQFF.